This T cell receptor (beta chain) appears in the sequencing data of a study of OX40 agonist ivuxolimab in advanced cancers. For the study at large: The diagnoses of dose-escalation patients were hepatocellular carcinoma, melanoma, renal cell or head and neck cancer. Aged roughly 23 to 79 with a mean of about 63 years, they were about 78% male.

General study results and limits: Relative to CD4+, CD8+ T cells held more expanded clones on average. There was clonal expansion of CD4+ and CD8+ blood T cells by week 6 at 0.1 to 3.0 mg/kg.

CDR3 length: 13 amino acids. V was cut by 2 bases and J by 4 bases, with 8 bases left in between. CDR1 is MNHNS, CDR2 SASEGT, per germline. About this clone itself: No antigen is known for it.

The data were produced by immunoSEQ multiplex PCR, yet TCRdb's version contains in-frame clones alone and is incomplete. The sample includes approximately 99,000 clones, around 93% of them seen just once. The source of this sequence is an adult with an advanced solid tumor such as melanoma, head and neck, liver or kidney cancer. The chain links TRBV6-1 to TRBJ1-2, with unresolved D. The sequencing used CD4+ or CD8+ T cells sorted from blood, collected in a trial of the OX40 agonist ivuxolimab. The CDR3 protein is CASSETESYGYTF. CDR3 DNA: TGTGCCAGCAGTGAAACGGAGAGCTATGGCTACACCTTC.